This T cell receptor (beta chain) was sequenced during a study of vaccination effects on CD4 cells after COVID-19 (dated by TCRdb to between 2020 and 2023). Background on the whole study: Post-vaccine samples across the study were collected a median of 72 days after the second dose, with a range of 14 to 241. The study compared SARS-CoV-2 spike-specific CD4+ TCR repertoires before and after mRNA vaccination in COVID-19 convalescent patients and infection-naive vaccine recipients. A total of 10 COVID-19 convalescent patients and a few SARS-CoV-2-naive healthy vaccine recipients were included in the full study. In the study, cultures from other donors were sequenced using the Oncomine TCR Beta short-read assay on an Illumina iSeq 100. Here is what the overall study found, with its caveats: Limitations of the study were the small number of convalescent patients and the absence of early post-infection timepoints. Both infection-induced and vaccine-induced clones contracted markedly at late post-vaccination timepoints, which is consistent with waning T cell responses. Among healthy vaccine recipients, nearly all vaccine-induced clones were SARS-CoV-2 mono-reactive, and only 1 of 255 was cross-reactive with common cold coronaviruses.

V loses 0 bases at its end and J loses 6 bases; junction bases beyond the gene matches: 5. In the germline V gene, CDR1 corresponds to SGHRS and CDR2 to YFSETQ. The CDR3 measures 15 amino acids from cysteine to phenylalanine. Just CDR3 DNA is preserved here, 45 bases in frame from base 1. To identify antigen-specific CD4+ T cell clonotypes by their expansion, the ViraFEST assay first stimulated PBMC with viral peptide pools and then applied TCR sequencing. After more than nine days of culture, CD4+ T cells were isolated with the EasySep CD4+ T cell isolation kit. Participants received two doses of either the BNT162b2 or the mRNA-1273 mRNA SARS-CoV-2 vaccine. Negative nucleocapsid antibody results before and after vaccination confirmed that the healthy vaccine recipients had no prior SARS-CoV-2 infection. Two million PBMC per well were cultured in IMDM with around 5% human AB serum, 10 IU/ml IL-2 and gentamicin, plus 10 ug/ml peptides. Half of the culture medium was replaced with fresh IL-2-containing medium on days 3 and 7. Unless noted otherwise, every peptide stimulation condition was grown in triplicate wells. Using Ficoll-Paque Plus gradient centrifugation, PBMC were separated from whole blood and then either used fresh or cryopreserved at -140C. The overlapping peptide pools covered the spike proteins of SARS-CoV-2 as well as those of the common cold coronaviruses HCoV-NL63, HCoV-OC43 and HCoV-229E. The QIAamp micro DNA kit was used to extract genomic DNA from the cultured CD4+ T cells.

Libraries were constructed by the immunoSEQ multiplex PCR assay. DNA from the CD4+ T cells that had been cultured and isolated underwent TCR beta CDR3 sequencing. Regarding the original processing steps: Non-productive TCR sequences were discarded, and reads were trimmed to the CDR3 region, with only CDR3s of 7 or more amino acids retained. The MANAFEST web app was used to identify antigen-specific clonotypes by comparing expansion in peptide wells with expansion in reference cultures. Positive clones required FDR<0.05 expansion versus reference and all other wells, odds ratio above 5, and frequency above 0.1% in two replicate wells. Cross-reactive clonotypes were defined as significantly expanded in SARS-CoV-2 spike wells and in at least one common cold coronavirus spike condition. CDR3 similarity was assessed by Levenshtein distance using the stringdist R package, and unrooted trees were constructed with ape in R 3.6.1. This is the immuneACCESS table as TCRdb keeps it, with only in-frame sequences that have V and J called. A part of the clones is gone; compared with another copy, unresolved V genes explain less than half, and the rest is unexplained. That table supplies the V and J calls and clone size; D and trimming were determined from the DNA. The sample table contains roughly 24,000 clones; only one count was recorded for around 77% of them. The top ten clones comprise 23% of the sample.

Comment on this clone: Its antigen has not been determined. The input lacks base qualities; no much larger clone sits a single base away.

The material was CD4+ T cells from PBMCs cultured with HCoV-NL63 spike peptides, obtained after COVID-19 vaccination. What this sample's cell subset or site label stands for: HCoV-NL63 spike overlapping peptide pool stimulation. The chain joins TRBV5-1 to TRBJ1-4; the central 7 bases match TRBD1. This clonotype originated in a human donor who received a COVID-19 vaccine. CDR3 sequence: CASSLAAGGDEKLFF. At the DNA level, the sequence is TGCGCCAGCAGCTTGGCGGCAGGGGGTGATGAAAAACTGTTTTTT.